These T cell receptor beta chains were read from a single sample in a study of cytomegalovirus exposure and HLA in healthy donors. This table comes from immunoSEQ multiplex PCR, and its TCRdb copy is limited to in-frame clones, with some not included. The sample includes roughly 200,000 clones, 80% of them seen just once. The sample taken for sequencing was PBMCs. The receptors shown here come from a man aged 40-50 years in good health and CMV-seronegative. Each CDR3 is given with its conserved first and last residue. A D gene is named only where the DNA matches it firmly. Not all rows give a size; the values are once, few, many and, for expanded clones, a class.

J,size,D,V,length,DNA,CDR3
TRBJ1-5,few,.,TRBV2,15,TGTGCCAGCAGAGGGAGGGAAGGAGGCAATCAGCCCCAGCATTTT,CASRGREGGNQPQHF
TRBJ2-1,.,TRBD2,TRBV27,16,TGTGCCAGCAGTTCCTCTAGCGGGAGCGCTTACAATGAGCAGTTCTTC,CASSSSSGSAYNEQFF
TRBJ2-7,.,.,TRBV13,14,TGTGCCAGCAGGACTTGGGGGGGCTCCTACGAGCAGCACTTC,CASRTWGGSYEQHF
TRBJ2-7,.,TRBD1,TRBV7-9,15,TGTGCCAGCAGTCCCTACCGGGACAGTTCCTACGAGCAGTACTTC,CASSPYRDSSYEQYF
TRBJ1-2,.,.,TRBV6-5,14,TGTGCCAGCAGTCCCGGGACACAACGTCGGGGCTACACCTTC,CASSPGTQRRGYTF
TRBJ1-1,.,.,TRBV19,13,TGTGCCAGTAGTACCAGGGAGGACACTGAAGCTTTCTTT,CASSTREDTEAFF
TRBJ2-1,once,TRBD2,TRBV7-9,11,TGTGCCAGCAGCTTAGAGACTAGCCAGTTCTTC,CASSLETSQFF
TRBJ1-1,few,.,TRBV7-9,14,TGTTCCAGCAGCCAACAGGGACCGAACACTGAAGCTTTCTTT,CSSSQQGPNTEAFF
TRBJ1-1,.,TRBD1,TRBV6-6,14,TGTGCCAGCAGTTCAGGGACAGGGCGTACTGAAGCTTTCTTT,CASSSGTGRTEAFF
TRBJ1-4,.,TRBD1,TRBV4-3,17,TGCGCCAGCAGCCAAGATATTACAGGGGAAGTGAATGAAAAACTGTTTTTT,CASSQDITGEVNEKLFF
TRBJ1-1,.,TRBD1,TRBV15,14,TGTGCCACCAGCAGAGATATCACAGGGGGGGAGGCTTTCTTT,CATSRDITGGEAFF
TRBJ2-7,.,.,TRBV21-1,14,TGTGCCAGCAGCAGACTAACAGGGCCCCACGAGCAGTACTTC,CASSRLTGPHEQYF
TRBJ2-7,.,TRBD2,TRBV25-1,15,TGTGCCAGCAGTGATTGGACTAGCGGGATATACGAGCAGTACTTC,CASSDWTSGIYEQYF
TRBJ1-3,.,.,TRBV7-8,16,TGTGCCAGCAGCTTAGAGAGTTCGTTCTCTGGAAACACCATATATTTT,CASSLESSFSGNTIYF
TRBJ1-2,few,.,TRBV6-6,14,TGTGCCAGCACCAGAGGCGGGGGGAACTATGGCTACACCTTC,CASTRGGGNYGYTF
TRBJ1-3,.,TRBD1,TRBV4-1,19,TGCGCCAGCAGCCAAAGGACAGGTACAGGGACAGGCTCTGGAAACACCATATATTTT,CASSQRTGTGTGSGNTIYF
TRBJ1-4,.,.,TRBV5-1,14,TGCGCCAGCAGCTCGGACCCCGGGAGGGAAAAACTGTTTTTT,CASSSDPGREKLFF
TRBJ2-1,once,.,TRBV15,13,TGTGCCACCAGCAGAGACGGGAGCAATGAGCAGTTCTTC,CATSRDGSNEQFF
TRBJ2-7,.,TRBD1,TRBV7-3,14,TGTGCCAGCAGCTTAGTGGGACAGGGGACCGAGCAGTACTTC,CASSLVGQGTEQYF
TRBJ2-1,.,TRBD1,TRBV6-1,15,TGTGCCAGCGATTCCGGGACAGCCTCCTACAATGAGCAGTTCTTC,CASDSGTASYNEQFF
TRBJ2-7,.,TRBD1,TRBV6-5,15,TGTGCCAGCAGTTACGGAGGGACAGGGTCCTACGAGCAGTACTTC,CASSYGGTGSYEQYF
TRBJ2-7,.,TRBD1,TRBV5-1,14,TGCGCCAGCAGCCCGGGACAGGGAGTCTACGAGCAGTACTTC,CASSPGQGVYEQYF
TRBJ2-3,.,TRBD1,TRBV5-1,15,TGCGCCAGCAGCCTCGGGACAGGGGGCACAGATACGCAGTATTTT,CASSLGTGGTDTQYF
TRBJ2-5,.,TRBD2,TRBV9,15,TGTGCCAGCAGCGTAGGACTAGCGGCGGTGGAGACCCAGTACTTC,CASSVGLAAVETQYF
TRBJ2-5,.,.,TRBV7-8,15,TGTGCCAGCAGCTTAGGCGAGGGCCGAGGAGAGACCCAGTACTTC,CASSLGEGRGETQYF
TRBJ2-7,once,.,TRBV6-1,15,TGTGCCAGCAGTAAACGCGGGGCCACCGACTACGAGCAGTACTTC,CASSKRGATDYEQYF
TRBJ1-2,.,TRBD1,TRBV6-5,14,TGTGCCAGCAGTTACCTGGGACAGGGAGGGGGCTACACCTTC,CASSYLGQGGGYTF
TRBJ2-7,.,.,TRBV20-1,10,TGCAGCGGGACATCCTACGAGCAGTACTTC,CSGTSYEQYF
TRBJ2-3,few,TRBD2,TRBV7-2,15,TGTGCCAGCAGCTCATCTAGCGGGAGCACAGATACGCAGTATTTT,CASSSSSGSTDTQYF
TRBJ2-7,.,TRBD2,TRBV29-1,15,TGCAGCGTTGAAGATGGCGGGGGGGACTCCTACGAGCAGTACTTC,CSVEDGGGDSYEQYF
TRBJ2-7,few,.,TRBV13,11,TGTGCCAGCAGCTCCCACTACGAGCAGTACTTC,CASSSHYEQYF
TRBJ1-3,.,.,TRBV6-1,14,TGTGCCAGCAGTGAACAGCGGGCGGGAAACACCATATATTTT,CASSEQRAGNTIYF
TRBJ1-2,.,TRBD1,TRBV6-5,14,TGTGCCAGCAGCCAACAACAGGGGGCAGAGGGCTACACCTTC,CASSQQQGAEGYTF
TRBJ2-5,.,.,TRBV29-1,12,TGCAGCGTTGAGGAGAGAGCAGAGACCCAGTACTTC,CSVEERAETQYF
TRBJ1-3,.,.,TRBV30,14,TGTGCCTGGAATCTGGACAGTTATGGAAACACCATATATTTT,CAWNLDSYGNTIYF
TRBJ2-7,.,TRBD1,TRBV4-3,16,TGCGCCAGCAGCCAAGATTTTCAGGGGGCCCTCTACGAGCAGTACTTC,CASSQDFQGALYEQYF
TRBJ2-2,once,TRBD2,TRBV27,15,TGTGCCAGCAGAGGACTAGCGGAGTACACCGGGGAGCTGTTTTTT,CASRGLAEYTGELFF
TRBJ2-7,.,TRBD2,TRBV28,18,TGTGCCAGCAGTTCCACCGGACTAGCGGGAGCAGGAATCTACGAGCAGTACTTC,CASSSTGLAGAGIYEQYF
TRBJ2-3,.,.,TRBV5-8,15,TGTGCCAGCAGCGTTCCAGGGTGGAATACAGATACGCAGTATTTT,CASSVPGWNTDTQYF
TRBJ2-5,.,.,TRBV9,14,TGTGCCAGCAGCGTAGGGTCCGGGTTGGGGACCCAGTACTTC,CASSVGSGLGTQYF
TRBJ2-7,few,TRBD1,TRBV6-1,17,TGTGCCAGCAGTGACTTCAGGGGACAGGGTGACTCCTACGAGCAGTACTTC,CASSDFRGQGDSYEQYF
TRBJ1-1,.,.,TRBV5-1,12,TGCGCCAGTGCCGGACAGAACACTGAAGCTTTCTTT,CASAGQNTEAFF
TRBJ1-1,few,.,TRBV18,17,TGTGCCAGCTCCCCCCAGACGGGACTTAGATCGTCCACTGAAGCTTTCTTT,CASSPQTGLRSSTEAFF
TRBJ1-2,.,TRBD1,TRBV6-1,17,TGTGCCAGCAGTGATTCCGGGACAGGTGACCCTAACTATGGCTACACCTTC,CASSDSGTGDPNYGYTF
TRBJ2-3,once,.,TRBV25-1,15,TGTGCCAGCAGTGACCCGGGAGCCGGGTTGGATACGCAGTATTTT,CASSDPGAGLDTQYF
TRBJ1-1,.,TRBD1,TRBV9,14,TGTGCCAGCAGCGCCTCCCAGGGGGACACTGAAGCTTTCTTT,CASSASQGDTEAFF
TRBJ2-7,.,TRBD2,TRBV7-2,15,TGTGCCAGCAGCGCAAGCGGGGGTAACGCCTACGAGCAGTACTTC,CASSASGGNAYEQYF
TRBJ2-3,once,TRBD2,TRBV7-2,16,TGTGCCAGCAGCTGGGGTAGCGGGAGGGCGGGGGATACGCAGTATTTT,CASSWGSGRAGDTQYF